This TCR beta chain is drawn from a study of identifying expanded T cells in peripheral blood. For this clone: No antigen is known for it.

Measured with immunoSEQ multiplex PCR; TCRdb has only the in-frame clones, and not every one. The repertoire consists of about 52,000 clones, with roughly 80% occurring once and the leading ten covering 11% to 15%. Overall study results and limits: Differentially abundant clones: about 1.3 between replicates, 16.4 at roughly 2 weeks, 19 at four. Clone count variance between approximately two-week samples rose with total template count.

During the collection period, no donor immune events like infections were recorded. The sequencing sample was made of blood. This TCR came from a person aged 18-70 years in good health.

CDR3 loop: CASSGHIAIKGELFF. In DNA form, the CDR3 reads TGTGCCAGCAGCGGACACATAGCGATTAAAGGGGAGCTGTTTTTT. The chain has TRBV2 and TRBJ2-2; D may match TRBD1 or TRBD2 (5 bases each). V was trimmed by 6 bases and J by 8 bases, leaving 19 bases between them. The CDR3 has 15 amino acids. CDR1 and CDR2 (germline): SNHLY, FYNNEI.